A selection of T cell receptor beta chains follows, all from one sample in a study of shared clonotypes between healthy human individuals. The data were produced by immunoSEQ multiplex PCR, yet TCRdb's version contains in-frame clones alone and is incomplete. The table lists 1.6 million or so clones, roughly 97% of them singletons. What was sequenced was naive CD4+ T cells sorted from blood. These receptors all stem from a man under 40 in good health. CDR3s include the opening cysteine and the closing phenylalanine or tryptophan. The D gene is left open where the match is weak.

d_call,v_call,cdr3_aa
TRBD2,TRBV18,CASSPEREDYNEQFF
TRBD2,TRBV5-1,CASSLPGLAGGNEQFF
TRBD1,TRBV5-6,CASSFYRTGGFYNEQFF
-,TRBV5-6,CASSLKGVYGYTF
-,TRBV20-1,CSGLNGETQYF
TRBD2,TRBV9,CASSPGLAGAIGQFF
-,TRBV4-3,CASSPRLSGPYEQYF
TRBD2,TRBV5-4,CASSLGTSGPRANIQYF
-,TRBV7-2,CASSHSSRLYEQYF
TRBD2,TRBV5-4,CASRGEIAGAREYF
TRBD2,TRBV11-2,CASSYSGNSGANVLTF
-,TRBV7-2,CASSLLGEGYQPQHF
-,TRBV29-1,CSVSPFPSGRGTDTQYF
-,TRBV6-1,CASSEGESSYEQYF